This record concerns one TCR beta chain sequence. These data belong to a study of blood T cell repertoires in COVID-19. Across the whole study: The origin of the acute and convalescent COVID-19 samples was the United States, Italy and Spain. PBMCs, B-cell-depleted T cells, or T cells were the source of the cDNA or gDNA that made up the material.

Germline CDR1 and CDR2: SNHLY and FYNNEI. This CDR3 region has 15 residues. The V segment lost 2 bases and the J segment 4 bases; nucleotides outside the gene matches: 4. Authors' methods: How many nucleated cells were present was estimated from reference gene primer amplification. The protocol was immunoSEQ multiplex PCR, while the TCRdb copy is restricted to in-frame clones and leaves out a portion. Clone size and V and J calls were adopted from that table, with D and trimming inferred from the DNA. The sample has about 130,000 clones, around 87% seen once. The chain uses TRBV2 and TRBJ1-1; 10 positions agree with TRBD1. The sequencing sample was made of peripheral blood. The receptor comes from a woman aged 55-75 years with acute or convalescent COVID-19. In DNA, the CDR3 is TGTGCCAGCAGTGAATTGGGGACAGGGGCCACTGAAGCTTTCTTT. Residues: CASSELGTGATEAFF.